The clone carrying this TCR beta chain was observed at least ten times. The data were obtained in a study of regulatory T cells in long-lasting Graves disease. Trimming pared 5 bases from V and 8 bases from J, leaving 15 bases between. The CDR3 consists of 13 residues. Time point noted: newly diagnosed GD, antithyroid drugs for less than 3 months. RNA extracted from PBMCs served as the sequencing template. Libraries of TCR beta came from iRepertoire HTBI primers plus Arm-PCR of CDR3 regions. TCRdb independently ran MiXCR on the multiplex PCR reads; one entry per CDR3 protein. The data contain hundreds of thousands of distinct CDR3 sequences, 15% to 20% of them seen just once; the ten biggest clones take up around 11%. This sample was also put to use in a study of T cells in Graves' hyperthyroidism and ophthalmopathy.

The gene calls are TRBV12-3 or TRBV12-4 and TRBJ1-2; D is ambiguous. This sequence originates from a man younger than 35 with Graves disease. The sample in question was peripheral blood mononuclear cells (PBMCs), obtained at new diagnosis, from a patient treated with antithyroid drugs. The CDR3: CASSPTPMRGYTF. CDR3 nucleotide sequence: TGTGCCAGCAGTCCAACCCCCATGCGAGGCTACACCTTC.